The clone carrying this TCR beta chain was counted between two and nine times. TCRdb processed the 5' RACE reads anew with MiXCR; each CDR3 protein has one entry. The sample includes 40,000 to 60,000 distinct CDR3 sequences, under 7.5% of them seen just once. This record comes from a study of early T cells in non-severe SARS-CoV-2 infection. V lost 6 bases, J lost 2 bases, and 10 bases lay in between. CDR3 size: 13 residues. Germline CDR1 is MNHEY and CDR2 is SVGAGI. The clonotype was recovered from an adult who was a healthcare worker with PCR-confirmed SARS-CoV-2 infection or an uninfected control (not recorded which). The J gene is TRBJ1-2, the V gene TRBV6-5, with no clear D. The input for sequencing was whole blood, taken at baseline. CDR3 nucleotides: TGTGCCAGCAGAGAAGACGGAAACTATGGCTACACCTTC. Residues: CASREDGNYGYTF.